Shown below are 15 T cell receptor beta chains from a single sample sequenced in a study of T cells in Graves' hyperthyroidism and ophthalmopathy. Regions amplified from RNA transcripts were the TCR beta CDR3 regions. The TCR CDR3 was amplified in a first-round RT-PCR using the HTBI primer set. Via MiXCR, TCRdb re-called the multiplex PCR reads, giving one row per CDR3 protein. The sample holds approximately 380,000 distinct CDR3 sequences; about an eighth are singletons and the top ten take 25% to 30%. Sequencing was carried out using blood. These TCRs come from a man in his fifties with Graves' ophthalmopathy.

The chain combines TRBV6-1 with TRBJ2-5; no firm D call. Trimming pared 6 bases from V and 5 bases from J, leaving 13 bases between. The CDR3 consists of 13 residues. The germline CDR1 and CDR2 sequences are MNHNS and SASEGT. CDR3 nucleotide sequence: TGTGCCAGCAGCCACATGTTGGGGGAGACCCAGTACTTC. Translation gives CASSHMLGETQYF.

This clonotype was counted many times. This chain uses TRBV30 with TRBJ2-7; a weak D match, TRBD2 (5 bases). With 2 bases removed from V and 4 bases from J, the gap between germline ends came to 12 bases. The CDR3 runs to 13 residues. Looked up from germline, CDR1 is GTSNPN and CDR2 is SVGIG (reference sequence). CDR3 DNA sequence: TGTGCCTGGAGTATCGGGGAGTTGTACGAGCAGTACTTC. This sequence encodes CAWSIGELYEQYF.

On this clonotype: A much bigger clone sits one base away, suggesting this may be a read error. The CDR3 coding sequence is TGTGCCATCAGTGGTGGGGCTGGGACTGGAGCTTTCTTT. This encodes CAISGGAGTGAFF. The chain links TRBV10-3 to TRBJ1-1, with a possible D match to TRBD1 (5 bases). CDR1 and CDR2 from the germline V gene are ENHRY and SYGVKD. The CDR3 consists of 13 residues.

This clonotype was seen more than once but under ten times. The chain uses TRBV27 and TRBJ2-1; 15 bases are a match to TRBD2. J gave up 9 bases and V 5 bases, and 5 bases lay outside the gene matches. In germline, CDR1 is MNHEY, CDR2 SMNVEV (reference sequence). The CDR3 runs 15 residues. CDR3 loop: CASSTGTSGRFEQFF. The CDR3 nucleotides read TGTGCCAGCAGTACAGGGACTAGCGGGAGGTTTGAGCAGTTCTTC.

The J gene is TRBJ2-3, the V gene TRBV4-1; no definite D call. V was cut by 1 base and J by 8 bases, with 13 bases left in between. The germline V gene encodes CDR1 MGHRA and CDR2 YSYEKL. The CDR3 loop spans 14 amino acids. The CDR3 is CASSQGVSFPTQYF. DNA for the CDR3: TGCGCCAGCAGCCAAGGAGTTAGCTTTCCTACGCAGTATTTT.

The J gene is TRBJ1-4, the V gene TRBV7-9; 9 bases align to TRBD1. J gave up 8 bases and V 7 bases, and 11 bases lay outside the gene matches. The V gene's germline CDR1 is SEHNR and CDR2 FQNEAQ (reference sequence). This CDR3 has 15 residues. CDR3 sequence reads: CASNNPGTGMEKLFF. CDR3 nucleotides: TGTGCCAGCAACAACCCCGGGACAGGGATGGAAAAACTGTTTTTT.

This clonotype was seen a single time. A much larger clone is a single base away; this may be a read error. The J gene is TRBJ2-4, the V gene TRBV5-1; TRBD1 might be the D (6 bases). CDR3 length: 13 amino acids. Deletions cut 0 bases from V and 8 bases from J, with 9 bases between. The germline CDR1 and CDR2 sequences are SGHRS and YFSETQ. In DNA, the CDR3 is TGCGCCAGCAGCTTGGCCAGGGGTGACATTCAGTACTTC. As protein: CASSLARGDIQYF.

This clonotype was seen repeatedly, ten times or more. The rearrangement uses TRBV20-1 and TRBJ2-3; a possible D gene is TRBD2 (5 bases). The CDR3 runs to 14 residues. Trimming cost V 1 base and J 2 bases, with 10 bases left between them. Germline CDR1 is DFQATT and CDR2 is SNEGSKA (reference sequence). The CDR3 DNA sequence: TGCAGTGCTAGAGCGGGAAGTTTCACAGATACGCAGTATTTT. Translation gives CSARAGSFTDTQYF.

Many counts were recorded for this clonotype. The V and J genes are TRBV12-3 or TRBV12-4 and TRBJ2-7, with unresolved D. V was cut by 6 bases and J by 1 base, with 13 bases left in between. The CDR3 length is 14 residues. The CDR3 loop reads CASRRTTASYEQYF. CDR3 DNA: TGTGCCAGCAGGAGAACGACTGCATCCTACGAGCAGTACTTC.

This clonotype was recorded many times. The chain is built from TRBV20-1 and TRBJ2-5; D is perhaps TRBD1 (5 bases). The germline CDR1 and CDR2 sequences are DFQATT and SNEGSKA (reference sequence). V gave up 3 bases and J gave up 4 bases, with 9 bases separating them. The CDR3 spans 12 residues. The CDR3 nucleotides are TGCAGTGCTAGGGTCAGGGCAGAGACCCAGTACTTC. Amino acids: CSARVRAETQYF.

The J gene is TRBJ1-6, the V gene TRBV6-5; 8 bases align to TRBD1. The CDR3 sequence is 13 residues long. Germline lookup yields CDR1 MNHEY and CDR2 SVGAGI. Trimming took 10 bases from V and 6 from J; bases not matched to a gene: 5. The CDR3 DNA follows: TGTGCCACCTCCAGGGGGCCTAATTCACCCCTCCACTTT. Its translation is CATSRGPNSPLHF.

This clonotype showed up just a few times. The rearrangement uses TRBV10-2 and TRBJ2-5, with TRBD2 matching 10 bases. CDR3 length equals 16 residues. The ends lost 6 bases at V and 1 base at J; junction bases unmatched: 8. Germline lookup yields CDR1 WSHSY and CDR2 SAAADI. CDR3 in DNA: TGCGCCAGCAGAGACTGGGCTAGCGGGGGCCAAGAGACCCAGTACTTC. It encodes CASRDWASGGQETQYF.

This clonotype was seen ten or more times. The chain links TRBV3-1 to TRBJ2-5; D is unresolved. Deletions cut 0 bases from V and 10 bases from J, with 6 bases between. This CDR3 spans 11 amino acids. The germline V gene encodes CDR1 LGHDT and CDR2 YNNKEL (reference sequence). The CDR3, as DNA: TGTGCCAGCAGCCAAGATGTGATCCAGTACTTC. It codes for CASSQDVIQYF.

This clonotype has ten or more counts. The chain uses TRBV3-1 and TRBJ2-3, with 13 bases aligning to TRBD2. Trimming at V came to 1 base and at J to 6 bases, leaving 7 bases not matched to a gene. Germline CDR1 LGHDT, CDR2 YNNKEL (reference sequence). The CDR3 contains 17 residues. CDR3 amino acids: CASSQVTRTSGSDTQYF. The CDR3 DNA sequence: TGTGCCAGCAGCCAAGTTACAAGGACTAGCGGGAGTGATACGCAGTATTTT.

The chain employs TRBV5-1 and TRBJ2-7; D gene unclear. Trimming shortened V by 0 bases and J by 2 bases, and 9 bases separated the two germline ends. The CDR3 is made up of 14 amino acids. CDR1 and CDR2 from the germline V gene are SGHRS and YFSETQ. The CDR3 loop reads CASSLDAGTYEQYF. The CDR3 DNA follows: TGCGCCAGCAGCTTGGATGCTGGGACCTACGAGCAGTACTTC.